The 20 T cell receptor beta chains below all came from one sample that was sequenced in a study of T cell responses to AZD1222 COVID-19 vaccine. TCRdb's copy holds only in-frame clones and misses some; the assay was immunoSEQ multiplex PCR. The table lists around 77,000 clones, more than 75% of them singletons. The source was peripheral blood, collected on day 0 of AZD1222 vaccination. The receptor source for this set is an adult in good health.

The CDR3 loop is CASSILGELFF. CDR3 DNA: TGTGCCAGTAGTATCCTCGGGGAGCTGTTTTTT. The V and J genes are TRBV19 and TRBJ2-2; D remains unclear. Looked up from germline, CDR1 is LNHDA and CDR2 is SQIVND (reference sequence). The ends were cut back, 3 bases at V and 7 bases at J, with 3 bases in the middle. This CDR3 has 11 residues.

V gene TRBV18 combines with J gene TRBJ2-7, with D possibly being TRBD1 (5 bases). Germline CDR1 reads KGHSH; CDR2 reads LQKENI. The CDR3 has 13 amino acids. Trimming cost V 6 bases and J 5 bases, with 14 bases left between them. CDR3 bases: TGTGCCAGCTCCCCCGACAGATACCACGAGCAGTACTTC. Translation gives CASSPDRYHEQYF. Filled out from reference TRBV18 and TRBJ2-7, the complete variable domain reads NAGVMQNPRHLVRRRGQEARLRCSPMKGHSHVYWYRQLPEEGLKFMVYLQKENIIDESGMPKERFSAEFPKEGPSILRIQQVVRGDSAAYFCASSPDRYHEQYFGPGTRLTVT.

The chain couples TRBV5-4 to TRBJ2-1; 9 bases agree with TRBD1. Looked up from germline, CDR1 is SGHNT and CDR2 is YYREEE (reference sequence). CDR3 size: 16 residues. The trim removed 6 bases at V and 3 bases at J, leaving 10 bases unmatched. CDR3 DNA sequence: TGTGCCAGCACCACTGGCGGGGGACAGGGCTACAATGAGCAGTTCTTC. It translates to CASTTGGGQGYNEQFF.

The CDR3 here is CASSQDGQLNQPQHF. The DNA for the CDR3 is TGCGCCAGCAGCCAAGATGGACAGCTAAATCAGCCCCAGCATTTT. This chain connects TRBV4-3 to TRBJ1-5, with D maybe TRBD1 (6 bases). Germline V lookup: CDR1 LGHNA, CDR2 YSLEER. The CDR3 is made up of 15 amino acids. V was pared by 0 bases and J by 4 bases, with 10 bases between.

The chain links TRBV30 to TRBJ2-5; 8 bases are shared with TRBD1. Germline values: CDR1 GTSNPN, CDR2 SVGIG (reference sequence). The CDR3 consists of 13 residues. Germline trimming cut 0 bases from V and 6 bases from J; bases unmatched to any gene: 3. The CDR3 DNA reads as TGTGCCTGGAGTGTACAGGGGGGAAAGACCCAGTACTTC. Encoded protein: CAWSVQGGKTQYF. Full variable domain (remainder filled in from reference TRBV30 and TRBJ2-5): SQTIHQWPATLVQPVGSPLSLECTVEGTSNPNLYWYRQAAGRGLQLLFYSVGIGQISSEVPQNLSASRPQDRQFILSSKKLLLSDSGFYLCAWSVQGGKTQYFGPGTRLLVL.

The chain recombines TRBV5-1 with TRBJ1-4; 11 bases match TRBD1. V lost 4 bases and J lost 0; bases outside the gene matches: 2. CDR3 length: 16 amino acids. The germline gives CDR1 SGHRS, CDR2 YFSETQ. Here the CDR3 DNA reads TGCGCCAGCAGCAAGGGACAGGGGGCAACTAATGAAAAACTGTTTTTT. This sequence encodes CASSKGQGATNEKLFF.

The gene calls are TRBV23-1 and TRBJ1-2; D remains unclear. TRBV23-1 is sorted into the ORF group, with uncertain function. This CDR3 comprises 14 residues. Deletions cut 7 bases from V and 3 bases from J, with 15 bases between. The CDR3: CASTYPVEYYGYTF. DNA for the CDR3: TGCGCCAGCACGTACCCGGTGGAGTACTATGGCTACACCTTC.

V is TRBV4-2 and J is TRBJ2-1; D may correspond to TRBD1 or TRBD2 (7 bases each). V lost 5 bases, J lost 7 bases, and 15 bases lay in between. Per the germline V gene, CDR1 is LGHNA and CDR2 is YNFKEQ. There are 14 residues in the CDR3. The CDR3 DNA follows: TGTGCCAGCAGCGAAGGGAGGGGGCTTAATGAGCAGTTCTTC. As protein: CASSEGRGLNEQFF.

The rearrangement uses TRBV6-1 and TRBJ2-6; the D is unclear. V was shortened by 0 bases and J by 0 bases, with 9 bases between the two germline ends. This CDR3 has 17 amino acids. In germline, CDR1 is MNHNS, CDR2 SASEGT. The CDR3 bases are TGTGCCAGCAGTGAAGCCCAGCCTCTCTCTGGGGCCAACGTCCTGACTTTC. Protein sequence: CASSEAQPLSGANVLTF.

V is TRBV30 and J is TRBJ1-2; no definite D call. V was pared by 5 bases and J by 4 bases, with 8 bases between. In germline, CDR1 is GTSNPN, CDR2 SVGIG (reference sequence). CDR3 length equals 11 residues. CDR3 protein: CAWGRVYGYTF. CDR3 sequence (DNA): TGTGCCTGGGGAAGGGTCTATGGCTACACCTTC.

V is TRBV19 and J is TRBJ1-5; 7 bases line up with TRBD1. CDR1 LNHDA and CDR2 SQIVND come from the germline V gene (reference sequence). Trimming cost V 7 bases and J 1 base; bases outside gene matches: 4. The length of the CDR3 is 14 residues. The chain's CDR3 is CASKDRASNQPQHF. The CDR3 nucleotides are TGTGCCAGTAAAGACAGGGCGAGCAATCAGCCCCAGCATTTT. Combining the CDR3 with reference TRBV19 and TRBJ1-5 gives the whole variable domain DGGITQSPKYLFRKEGQNVTLSCEQNLNHDAMYWYRQDPGQGLRLIYYSQIVNDFQKGDIAEGYSVSREKKESFPLTVTSAQKNPTAFYLCASKDRASNQPQHFGDGTRLSIL.

The CDR3 bases are TGTGCCAGCAGTCCGCGGGAGGGTAGGAATTCACCCCTCCACTTT. Amino acid sequence: CASSPREGRNSPLHF. This chain connects TRBV6-5 to TRBJ1-6; D remains unclear. V was pared by 5 bases and J by 7 bases, with 15 bases between. CDR1 and CDR2 (germline): MNHEY, SVGAGI. This CDR3 comprises 15 residues.

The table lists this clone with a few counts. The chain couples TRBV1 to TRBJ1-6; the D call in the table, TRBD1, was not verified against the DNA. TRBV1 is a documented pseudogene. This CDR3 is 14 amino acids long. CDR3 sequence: CTSSPGPYNSPLHF. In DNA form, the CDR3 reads TGCACCAGCAGCCCAGGGCCCTATAATTCACCCCTCCACTTT.

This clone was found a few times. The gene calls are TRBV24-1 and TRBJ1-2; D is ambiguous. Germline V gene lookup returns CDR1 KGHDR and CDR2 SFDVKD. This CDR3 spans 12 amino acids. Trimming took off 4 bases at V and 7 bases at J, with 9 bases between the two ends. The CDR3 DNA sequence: TGTGCCACCAGTGACCGAAACGGTGGCTACACCTTC. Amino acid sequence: CATSDRNGGYTF.

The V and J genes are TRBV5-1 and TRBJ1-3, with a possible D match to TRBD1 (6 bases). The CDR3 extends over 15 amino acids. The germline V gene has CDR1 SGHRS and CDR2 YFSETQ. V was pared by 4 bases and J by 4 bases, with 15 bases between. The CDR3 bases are TGCGCCAGCAGCCCGAGGGCAGGGGACGGAAACACCATATATTTT. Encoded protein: CASSPRAGDGNTIYF.

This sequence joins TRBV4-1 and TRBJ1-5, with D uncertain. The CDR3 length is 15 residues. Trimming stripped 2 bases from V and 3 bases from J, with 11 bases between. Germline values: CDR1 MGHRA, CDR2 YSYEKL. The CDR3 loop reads CASSQFEVDNQPQHF. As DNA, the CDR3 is TGCGCCAGCAGCCAATTTGAGGTGGACAATCAGCCCCAGCATTTT.

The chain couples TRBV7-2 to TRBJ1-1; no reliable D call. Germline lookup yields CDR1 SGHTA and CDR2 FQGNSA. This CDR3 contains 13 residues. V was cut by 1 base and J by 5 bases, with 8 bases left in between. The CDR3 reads CASSLDRQTEAFF. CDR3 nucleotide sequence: TGTGCCAGCAGCTTAGACCGGCAGACTGAAGCTTTCTTT.

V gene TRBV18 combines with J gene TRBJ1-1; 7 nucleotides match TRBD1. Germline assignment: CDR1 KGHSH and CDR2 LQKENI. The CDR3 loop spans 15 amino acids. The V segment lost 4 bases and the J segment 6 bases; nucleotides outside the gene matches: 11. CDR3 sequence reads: CASSLDRVGLAEAFF. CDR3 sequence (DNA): TGTGCCAGCTCACTCGACAGGGTAGGATTGGCTGAAGCTTTCTTT. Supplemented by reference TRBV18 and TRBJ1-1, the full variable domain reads NAGVMQNPRHLVRRRGQEARLRCSPMKGHSHVYWYRQLPEEGLKFMVYLQKENIIDESGMPKERFSAEFPKEGPSILRIQQVVRGDSAAYFCASSLDRVGLAEAFFGQGTRLTVV.

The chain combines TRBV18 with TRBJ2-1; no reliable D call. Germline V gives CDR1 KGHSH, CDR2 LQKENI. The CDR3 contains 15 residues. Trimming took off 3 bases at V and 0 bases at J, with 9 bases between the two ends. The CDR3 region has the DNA TGTGCCAGCTCACCCTCGGTTAGCTCCTACAATGAGCAGTTCTTC. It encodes CASSPSVSSYNEQFF.

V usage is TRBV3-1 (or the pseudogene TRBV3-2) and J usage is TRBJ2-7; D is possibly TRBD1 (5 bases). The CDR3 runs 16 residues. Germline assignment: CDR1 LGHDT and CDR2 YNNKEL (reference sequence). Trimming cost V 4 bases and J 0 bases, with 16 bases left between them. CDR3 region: CASSRGTQAFSYEQYF. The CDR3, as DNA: TGTGCCAGCAGCCGGGGAACACAGGCGTTCTCCTACGAGCAGTACTTC.